This entry describes one T cell receptor beta chain. Its antigen is undetermined. The PCR was carried out with 60 Vbeta primers and 13 Jbeta primers. The assay was immunoSEQ multiplex PCR, and TCRdb's table has in-frame clones only and misses some. The sample yields some 63,000 clones, roughly 84% seen once. Trimming removed 4 bases from V and 4 bases from J; junction bases left unmatched: 6. Germline lookup yields CDR1 SGHTA and CDR2 FQGNSA. CDR3 length: 14 residues. Despite likely unrecorded immune exposures, the donors were nominally healthy at the time of sampling. The data are from a study of cytomegalovirus exposure and HLA in healthy donors. Study findings and constraints: Reported findings show TCR beta sequences accurately forecast HLA-A and HLA-B alleles in most subjects. Equally common other TCR beta chains were less clonally expanded than HLA-associated ones, a later analysis found. Likely technical artifact: a cluster of highly shared sequence variants.

The sequencing input was PBMCs. The receptor was derived from a human donor in good health. This sequence joins TRBV7-2 and TRBJ1-2; TRBD1 aligns across 7 bases. CDR3 region: CASSSEGQPYGYTF. The CDR3 region has the DNA TGTGCCAGCAGCTCGGAGGGACAGCCCTATGGCTACACCTTC.